This T cell receptor (beta chain) originates from a study of a mutant IDH1 vaccine in newly diagnosed glioma. Study details: The treated group averaged around 40 years old and was 62.5% male, roughly 38% female.

This table comes from immunoSEQ multiplex PCR, and its TCRdb copy is limited to in-frame clones, with some not included. The data show tens of thousands of clones, approximately 80% seen once. Germline loops: CDR1 DFQATT, CDR2 SNEGSKA (reference sequence). The V end was cut by 6 bases, the J end by 5 bases, with 10 bases between. The CDR3 sequence is 11 residues long. Noted time point: baseline, week 1 (first vaccination visit). Treatment given: pre-vaccination baseline after standard-of-care therapy. This TCR was sampled from a man younger than 45 with glioma. Here the sequenced sample was PBMCs, taken from a glioma patient treated with radiotherapy, temozolomide or both. This chain uses TRBV20-1 with TRBJ1-2; tentative D call: TRBD1 (5 bases). Written as DNA, the CDR3 is TGCAGTGCCACTGGGACTTATGGCTACACCTTC. Translation gives CSATGTYGYTF.